This T cell receptor beta chain comes out of a study of cytomegalovirus exposure and HLA in healthy donors. The PCR used 60 Vbeta and 13 Jbeta primers. TCRdb's copy holds only in-frame clones and misses some; the assay was immunoSEQ multiplex PCR. The table includes around 200,000 clones, roughly 80% detected once. Germline CDR1 and CDR2: SGHVS and FQNEAQ. The CDR3 loop spans 12 amino acids. V gave up 5 bases and J gave up 1 base, with 6 bases separating them. The chain links TRBV7-8 to TRBJ2-7; D is unresolved. Input material: PBMCs. The origin of this receptor is a woman in her late teens or twenties in good health and CMV-seronegative. CDR3 sequence: CASSLNSYEQYF. The CDR3 DNA follows: TGTGCCAGCAGCCTTAATTCCTACGAGCAGTACTTC.